One sample yielded the 22 T cell receptor beta chains listed below, sequenced in a study of cytomegalovirus exposure and HLA in healthy donors. This PCR relied on a set of 60 Vbeta primers and 13 Jbeta primers. Only in-frame clones appear in the TCRdb table, and some are missing; sequencing was by immunoSEQ multiplex PCR. The table lists about 97,000 clones, around 60% of them singletons. What was sequenced was PBMCs. The source is a human donor in good health.

The rearrangement joins TRBV29-1 to TRBJ2-2; 11 nucleotides line up with TRBD2. V lost 8 bases and J lost 4; bases outside the gene matches: 6. The CDR3 is 14 residues long. In germline, CDR1 is SQVTM, CDR2 ANQGSEA. The CDR3 loop is CSYGTSGRTGELFF. Here the CDR3 DNA reads TGCAGCTACGGGACTAGCGGACGCACCGGGGAGCTGTTTTTT.

This clone was counted a single time. The sample holds other DNA sequences that translate to the same CDR3. The chain combines TRBV28 with TRBJ1-5, with D possibly being TRBD1 (5 bases). There are 15 residues in the CDR3. CDR1 and CDR2 from the germline V gene are MDHEN and SYDVKM. V was trimmed by 3 bases and J by 2 bases, leaving 11 bases between them. The CDR3 bases are TGTGCCAGCAGTTTTTGGACGGGGGGCAATCAGCCCCAGCATTTT. Translation gives CASSFWTGGNQPQHF. Full variable domain (rest looked up from reference TRBV28 and TRBJ1-5): DVKVTQSSRYLVKRTGEKVFLECVQDMDHENMFWYRQDPGLGLRLIYFSYDVKMKEKGDIPEGYSVSREKKERFSLILESASTNQTSMYLCASSFWTGGNQPQHFGDGTRLSIL.

This clone was detected once. The chain recombines TRBV19 with TRBJ2-7; a weak D match, TRBD1 (5 bases). The CDR3 spans 13 residues. The germline V and J ends were trimmed by 6 bases and 3 bases, with 12 bases remaining between them. Germline V gene data show CDR1 as LNHDA and CDR2 as SQIVND (reference sequence). The DNA for the CDR3 is TGTGCCAGTAGCTTGGGCAGGGACTACGAGCAGTACGTC. Its protein product is CASSLGRDYEQYV.

Regarding this clone: Other DNA sequences from this sample encode an identical CDR3 as well. CDR3 in DNA: TGTGCCAGTAGTATAGGGGGACAGGGAGGAGAGACCCAGTACTTC. This encodes CASSIGGQGGETQYF. This chain links TRBV19 with TRBJ2-5, with 9 bases fitting TRBD1. The ends lost 1 base at V and 4 bases at J; junction bases unmatched: 4. Per germline, CDR1 LNHDA and CDR2 SQIVND (reference sequence). This CDR3 contains 15 residues.

This chain links TRBV11-2 with TRBJ2-2; 10 positions agree with TRBD2. Germline assignment: CDR1 SGHAT and CDR2 FQNNGV. The V segment lost 4 bases and the J segment 1 base; nucleotides outside the gene matches: 0. The CDR3 spans 15 residues. The CDR3 loop is CASSWTSGNTGELFF. The CDR3 DNA follows: TGTGCCAGCAGCTGGACTAGCGGGAACACCGGGGAGCTGTTTTTT. Full variable domain (rest looked up from reference TRBV11-2 and TRBJ2-2): EAGVAQSPRYKIIEKRQSVAFWCNPISGHATLYWYQQILGQGPKLLIQFQNNGVVDDSQLPKDRFSAERLKGVDSTLKIQPAKLEDSAVYLCASSWTSGNTGELFFGEGSRLTVL.

DNA for the CDR3: TGTGCCAGTACCTTCACAGGGGATCAGCCCCAGCATTTT. This gives the protein CASTFTGDQPQHF. This sequence joins TRBV19 and TRBJ1-5, with 7 bases matching TRBD1. Per the germline V gene, CDR1 is LNHDA and CDR2 is SQIVND (reference sequence). The CDR3 consists of 13 residues. With 7 bases clipped from V and 5 bases from J, the junction kept 5 bases outside the gene matches.

The J gene is TRBJ1-3, the V gene TRBV25-1; D unresolved. Germline V lookup: CDR1 MGHDK, CDR2 SYGVNS. The length of the CDR3 is 17 residues. V lost 2 bases, J lost 0 bases, and 14 bases lay in between. The CDR3 coding sequence is TGTGCCAGCAGTGAAACCCTGAGGAGCGGCTCTGGAAACACCATATATTTT. Translating it yields CASSETLRSGSGNTIYF.

This chain uses TRBV10-3 with TRBJ2-4; 10 bases fit TRBD1. The CDR3 is 16 residues long. V was pared by 4 bases and J by 0 bases, with 3 bases of the junction left unmatched. The V gene's germline CDR1 is ENHRY and CDR2 SYGVKD. CDR3 nucleotides: TGTGCCATCAGTGGACAGGGGGCACTAGCCAAAAACATTCAGTACTTC. This codes for CAISGQGALAKNIQYF.

Remarks on this clone: Other DNA variants within this sample encode the same CDR3. The chain recombines TRBV5-1 with TRBJ2-1, with no clear D. Germline V gives CDR1 SGHRS, CDR2 YFSETQ. V lost 0 bases to trimming and J lost 9 bases, with 7 bases between them. This CDR3 region has 12 residues. The chain's CDR3 is CASSLGLPEQFF. CDR3 DNA sequence: TGCGCCAGCAGCTTGGGGCTCCCTGAGCAGTTCTTC.

This clone was counted between two and nine times. This chain joins TRBV6-1 and TRBJ2-7; 12 nucleotides agree with TRBD2. Per germline, CDR1 MNHNS and CDR2 SASEGT. Losses at the gene ends were 1 base for V and 7 bases for J; bases not matched to a gene: 17. The CDR3 covers 19 residues. CDR3 sequence reads: CASSEVQLMGLAGGWEQYF. As DNA, the CDR3 is TGTGCCAGCAGTGAAGTTCAACTGATGGGGCTAGCGGGAGGGTGGGAGCAGTACTTC.

J is TRBJ2-1 and V is TRBV9; TRBD2 matches 13 bases. CDR3 length equals 16 residues. Trimming removed 3 bases from V and 7 bases from J; junction bases left unmatched: 7. Germline V gene sequence: CDR1 SGDLS, CDR2 YYNGEE. The CDR3 DNA sequence: TGTGCCAGCAGCGCCACGAGACTAGCGGGAGGAAATGAGCAGTTCTTC. Translation gives CASSATRLAGGNEQFF.

The rearrangement uses TRBV6-5 and TRBJ2-7; 12 positions match TRBD2. Germline V gene data show CDR1 as MNHEY and CDR2 as SVGAGI. The CDR3 has 13 amino acids. The ends lost 8 bases at V and 7 bases at J; junction bases unmatched: 6. CDR3 protein: CASRLAGVGEQYF. CDR3 DNA sequence: TGTGCCAGCCGACTAGCGGGAGTGGGTGAGCAGTACTTC.

This clone was seen just once. The chain links TRBV4-1 to TRBJ1-1; 7 positions match TRBD1. Germline CDR1 MGHRA, CDR2 YSYEKL. V lost 4 bases and J lost 5; bases outside the gene matches: 7. CDR3 length equals 14 residues. Written as DNA, the CDR3 is TGCGCCAGCAGCCTTCAAGCAGGGGGGACTGAAGCTTTCTTT. It encodes CASSLQAGGTEAFF.

The V gene is TRBV5-1, the J gene TRBJ2-2; 10 bases align to TRBD2. This CDR3 comprises 17 residues. The germline gives CDR1 SGHRS, CDR2 YFSETQ. V shed 5 bases, J shed 4 bases, and the junction held 11 bases outside the gene matches. CDR3 in amino acids: CASRFQSGRASTGELFF. DNA for the CDR3: TGCGCCAGCAGATTTCAGAGCGGGAGGGCCAGCACCGGGGAGCTGTTTTTT.

This sequence joins TRBV19 and TRBJ1-1; 9 bases are a match to TRBD1. CDR1 LNHDA and CDR2 SQIVND come from the germline V gene (reference sequence). This CDR3 has 15 amino acids. After removal of 5 bases from V and 1 base from J, the junction contained 5 bases not matched to a gene. CDR3 nucleotide sequence: TGTGCCAGTAGTCCCCAGGACAGGGGGAACACTGAAGCTTTCTTT. This codes for CASSPQDRGNTEAFF. Full variable domain (missing parts from reference TRBV19 and TRBJ1-1): DGGITQSPKYLFRKEGQNVTLSCEQNLNHDAMYWYRQDPGQGLRLIYYSQIVNDFQKGDIAEGYSVSREKKESFPLTVTSAQKNPTAFYLCASSPQDRGNTEAFFGQGTRLTVV.

The rearrangement uses TRBV9 and TRBJ1-1, with D unclear. The CDR3 covers 15 residues. V lost 3 bases and J 0 bases, leaving 12 bases between the germline ends. The germline CDR1 and CDR2 sequences are SGDLS and YYNGEE. The CDR3 sequence is CASSGAGLMNTEAFF. In DNA, the CDR3 is TGTGCCAGCAGCGGGGCAGGTCTAATGAACACTGAAGCTTTCTTT.

The rearrangement joins TRBV7-9 to TRBJ2-2, with a possible D match to TRBD2 (6 bases). The V end lost 5 bases, the J end lost 5 bases, and 12 bases lay between the germline ends. CDR1 is SEHNR, CDR2 FQNEAQ, per germline (reference sequence). This CDR3 spans 14 amino acids. Written as DNA, the CDR3 is TGTGCCAGCAGCCCCCTGGCGGGGACCGGGGAGCTGTTTTTT. Amino acids: CASSPLAGTGELFF.

This sequence joins TRBV10-3 and TRBJ2-7, with D possibly being TRBD2 (6 bases). Trimming stripped 6 bases from V and 3 bases from J, with 12 bases between. Germline V gene lookup returns CDR1 ENHRY and CDR2 SYGVKD. The CDR3 length is 13 residues. The DNA of the CDR3 is TGTGCCATCAGCGGGGACTCATTCTACGAGCAGTACTTC. This encodes CAISGDSFYEQYF.

This clone has a handful of counts. The chain uses TRBV12-5 and TRBJ1-1, with 7 bases lining up with TRBD1. Germline CDR1 reads LGHNT; CDR2 reads FRNRAP. Unmatched junction bases numbered 3, after V lost 5 bases and J lost 3 bases. The CDR3 runs to 13 residues. As DNA, the CDR3 is TGTGCTAGTGGTAGGGACAGTTACACTGAAGCTTTCTTT. Encoded protein: CASGRDSYTEAFF.

This chain joins TRBV30 and TRBJ2-1; 8 nucleotides agree with TRBD2. V trimming: 4 bases; J trimming: 5 bases; junction bases outside the gene matches: 13. Germline assignment: CDR1 GTSNPN and CDR2 SVGIG (reference sequence). The CDR3 covers 16 residues. The CDR3 is CAWIPGLAGKNNEQFF. CDR3 nucleotides: TGTGCCTGGATCCCGGGGCTAGCGGGTAAAAACAATGAGCAGTTCTTC.

This clone was found a few times. The chain joins TRBV28 to TRBJ1-5, with 9 bases aligning to TRBD1. Germline CDR1 and CDR2: MDHEN and SYDVKM. V trimming: 11 bases; J trimming: 3 bases; junction bases outside the gene matches: 5. The CDR3 is made up of 13 amino acids. The CDR3, as DNA: TGTGCCGGGACAGGGAGGAACAATCAGCCCCAGCATTTT. Its translation is CAGTGRNNQPQHF.

The rearrangement joins TRBV7-9 to TRBJ2-1; 7 nucleotides agree with TRBD2. The CDR3 consists of 13 residues. CDR1 is SEHNR, CDR2 FQNEAQ, per germline (reference sequence). Germline trimming cut 5 bases from V and 8 bases from J; bases unmatched to any gene: 6. CDR3 residues: CASSTRLAHEQFF. CDR3 bases: TGTGCCAGCAGCACCCGACTAGCACATGAGCAGTTCTTC.